This T cell receptor (beta chain) was observed in a study of shared clonotypes between healthy human individuals. Study overall: Per-donor plates numbered three CD4 naive, three CD4 memory, two CD8 naive and one CD8 memory.

Only Caucasian adults living in Nashville, Tennessee served as donors. The authors combined CD45RO+ cells with CCR7-negative CD45RA+ TemRA cells as CD8 memory. Researchers divided each subset's genomic DNA evenly across several immunoSEQ plates. Generated by immunoSEQ multiplex PCR, the TCRdb table keeps only in-frame clones and is missing some. The sample holds under 150,000 clones, around 71% seen once. This clone was found many times. Unmatched junction bases numbered 6, after V lost 8 bases and J lost 6 bases. Germline V lookup: CDR1 MNHEY, CDR2 SMNVEV (reference sequence). CDR3 length: 14 residues.

Sequencing was performed on memory CD8+ T cells sorted from blood. Stated subset: CD45RO+ cells pooled with CCR7-negative TemRA cells. The clonotype originates from a woman younger than 45 in good health. The V call is TRBV27, the J call TRBJ2-3; TRBD2 agrees at 12 bases. The CDR3 region is CASRLAGEADTQYF. In nucleotides, the CDR3 is TGTGCCAGCCGACTAGCGGGAGAGGCGGATACGCAGTATTTT.